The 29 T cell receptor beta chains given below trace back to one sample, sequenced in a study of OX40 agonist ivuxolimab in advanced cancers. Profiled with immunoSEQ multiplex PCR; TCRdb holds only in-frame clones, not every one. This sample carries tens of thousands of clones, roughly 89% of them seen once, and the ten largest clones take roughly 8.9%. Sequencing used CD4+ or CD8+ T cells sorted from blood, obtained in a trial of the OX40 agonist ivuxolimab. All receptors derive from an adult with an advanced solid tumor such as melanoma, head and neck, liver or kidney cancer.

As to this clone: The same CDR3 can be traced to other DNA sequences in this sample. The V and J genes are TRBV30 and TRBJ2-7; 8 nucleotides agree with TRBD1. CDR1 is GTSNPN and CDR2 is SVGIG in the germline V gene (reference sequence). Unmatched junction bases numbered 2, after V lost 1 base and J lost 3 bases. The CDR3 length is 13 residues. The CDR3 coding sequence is TGTGCCTGGAGTGCGGGGACAGGCTACGAGCAGTACTTC. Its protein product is CAWSAGTGYEQYF.

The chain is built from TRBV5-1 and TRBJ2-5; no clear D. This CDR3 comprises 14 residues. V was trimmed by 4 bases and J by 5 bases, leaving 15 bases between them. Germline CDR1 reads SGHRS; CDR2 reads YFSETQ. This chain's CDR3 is CASSPTAGRETQYF. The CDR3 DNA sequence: TGCGCCAGCAGCCCAACCGCAGGACGTGAGACCCAGTACTTC.

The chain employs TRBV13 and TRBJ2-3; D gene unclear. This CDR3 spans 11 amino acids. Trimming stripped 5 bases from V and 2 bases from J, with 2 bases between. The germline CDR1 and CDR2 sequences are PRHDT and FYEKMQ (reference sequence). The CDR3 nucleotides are TGTGCCAGCAGCACCACAGATACGCAGTATTTT. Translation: CASSTTDTQYF.

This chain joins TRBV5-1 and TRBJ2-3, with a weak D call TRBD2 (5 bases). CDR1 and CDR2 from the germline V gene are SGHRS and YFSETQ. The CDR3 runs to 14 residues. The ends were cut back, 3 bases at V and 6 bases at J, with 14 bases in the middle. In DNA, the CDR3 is TGCGCCAGCAGCTCTACTAGTGCGGGTGATACGCAGTATTTT. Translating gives CASSSTSAGDTQYF.

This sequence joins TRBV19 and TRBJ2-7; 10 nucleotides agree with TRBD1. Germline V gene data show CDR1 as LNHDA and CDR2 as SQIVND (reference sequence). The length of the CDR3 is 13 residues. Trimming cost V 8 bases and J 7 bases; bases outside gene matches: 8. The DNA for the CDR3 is TGTGCCAGTCTGGAGACAGGGGGCTTTGAGCAGTACTTC. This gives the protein CASLETGGFEQYF.

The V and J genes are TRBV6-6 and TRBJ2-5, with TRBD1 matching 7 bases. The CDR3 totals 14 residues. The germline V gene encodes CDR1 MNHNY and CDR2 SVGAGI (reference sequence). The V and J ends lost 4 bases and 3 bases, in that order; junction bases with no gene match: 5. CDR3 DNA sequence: TGTGCCAGCAGTTTATCCGACAGGGAAGAGACCCAGTACTTC. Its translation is CASSLSDREETQYF.

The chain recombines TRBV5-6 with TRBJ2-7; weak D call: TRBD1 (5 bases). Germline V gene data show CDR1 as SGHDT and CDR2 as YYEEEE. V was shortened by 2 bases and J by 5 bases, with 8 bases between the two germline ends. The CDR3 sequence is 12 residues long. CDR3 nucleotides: TGTGCCAGCAGCTTTATAGGGGACGAGCAGTACTTC. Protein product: CASSFIGDEQYF.

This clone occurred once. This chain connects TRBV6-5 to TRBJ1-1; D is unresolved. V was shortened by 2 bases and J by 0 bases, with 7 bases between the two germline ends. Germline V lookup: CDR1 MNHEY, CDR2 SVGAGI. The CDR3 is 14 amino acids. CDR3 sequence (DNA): TGTGCCAGCAGTTACCTCCAGGTGAACACTGAAGCTTTCTTT. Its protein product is CASSYLQVNTEAFF.

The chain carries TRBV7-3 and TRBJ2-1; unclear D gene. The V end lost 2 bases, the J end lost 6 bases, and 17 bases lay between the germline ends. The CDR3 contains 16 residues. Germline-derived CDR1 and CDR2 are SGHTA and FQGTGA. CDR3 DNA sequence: TGTGCCAGCAGCTTATATCCTGAAGGGCCCCTCAATGAGCAGTTCTTC. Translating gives CASSLYPEGPLNEQFF.

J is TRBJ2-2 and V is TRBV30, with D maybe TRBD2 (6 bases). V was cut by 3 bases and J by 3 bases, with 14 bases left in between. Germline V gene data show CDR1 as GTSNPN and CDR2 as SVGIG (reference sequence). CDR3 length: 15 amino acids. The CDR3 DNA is TGTGCCTGGAGGGCGGGGTTAAGGGACACCGGGGAGCTGTTTTTT. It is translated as CAWRAGLRDTGELFF.

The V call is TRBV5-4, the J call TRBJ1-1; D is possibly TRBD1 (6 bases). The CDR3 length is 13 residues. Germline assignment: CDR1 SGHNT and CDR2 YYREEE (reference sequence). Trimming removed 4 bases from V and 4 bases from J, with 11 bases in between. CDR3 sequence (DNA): TGTGCCAGCAGCAGGGGGGTAGGCACTGAAGCTTTCTTT. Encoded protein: CASSRGVGTEAFF.

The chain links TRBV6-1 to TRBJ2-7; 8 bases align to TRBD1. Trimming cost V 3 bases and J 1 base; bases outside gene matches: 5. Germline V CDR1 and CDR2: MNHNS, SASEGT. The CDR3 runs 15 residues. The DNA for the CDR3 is TGTGCCAGCAGTGACCCAGGGGGCGCTTCCTACGAGCAGTACTTC. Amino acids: CASSDPGGASYEQYF.

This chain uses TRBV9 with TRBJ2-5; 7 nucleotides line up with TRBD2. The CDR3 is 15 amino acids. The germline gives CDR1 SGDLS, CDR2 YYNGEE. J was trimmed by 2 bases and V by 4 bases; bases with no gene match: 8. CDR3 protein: CASSPRLAVQETQYF. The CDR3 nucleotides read TGTGCCAGCAGCCCCAGGCTAGCGGTACAAGAGACCCAGTACTTC.

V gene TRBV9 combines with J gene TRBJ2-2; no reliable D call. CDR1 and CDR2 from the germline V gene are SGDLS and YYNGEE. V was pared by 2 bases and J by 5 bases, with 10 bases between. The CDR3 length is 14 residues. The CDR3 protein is CASSVGLGTGELFF. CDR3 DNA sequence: TGTGCCAGCAGCGTCGGGTTGGGAACCGGGGAGCTGTTTTTT.

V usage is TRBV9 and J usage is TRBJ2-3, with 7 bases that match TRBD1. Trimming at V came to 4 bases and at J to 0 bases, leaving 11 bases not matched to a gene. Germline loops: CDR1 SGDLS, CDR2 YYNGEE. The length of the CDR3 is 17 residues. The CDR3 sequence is CASSHSRGQTSTDTQYF. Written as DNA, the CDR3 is TGTGCCAGCAGCCATTCCAGGGGACAGACTAGCACAGATACGCAGTATTTT.

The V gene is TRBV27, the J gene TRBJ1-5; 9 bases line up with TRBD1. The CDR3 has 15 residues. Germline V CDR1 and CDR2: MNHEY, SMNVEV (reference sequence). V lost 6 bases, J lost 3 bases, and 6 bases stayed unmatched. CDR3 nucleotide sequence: TGTGCCAGCAGCACAGGGGGCGATTTCAATCAGCCCCAGCATTTT. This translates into CASSTGGDFNQPQHF.

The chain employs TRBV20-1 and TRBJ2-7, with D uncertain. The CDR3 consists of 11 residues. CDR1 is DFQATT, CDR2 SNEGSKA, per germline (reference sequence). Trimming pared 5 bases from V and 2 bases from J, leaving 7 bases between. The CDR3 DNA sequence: TGCAGTGCTTACCCCACCTACGAGCAGTACTTC. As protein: CSAYPTYEQYF.

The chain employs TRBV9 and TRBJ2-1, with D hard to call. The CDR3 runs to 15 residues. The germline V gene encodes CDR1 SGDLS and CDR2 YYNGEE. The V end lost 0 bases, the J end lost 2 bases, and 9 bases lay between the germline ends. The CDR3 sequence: CASSVALSPYNEQFF. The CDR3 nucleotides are TGTGCCAGCAGCGTAGCTCTGAGCCCCTACAATGAGCAGTTCTTC. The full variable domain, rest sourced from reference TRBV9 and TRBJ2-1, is DSGVTQTPKHLITATGQRVTLRCSPRSGDLSVYWYQQSLDQGLQFLIQYYNGEERAKGNILERFSAQQFPDLHSELNLSSLELGDSALYFCASSVALSPYNEQFFGPGTRLTVL.

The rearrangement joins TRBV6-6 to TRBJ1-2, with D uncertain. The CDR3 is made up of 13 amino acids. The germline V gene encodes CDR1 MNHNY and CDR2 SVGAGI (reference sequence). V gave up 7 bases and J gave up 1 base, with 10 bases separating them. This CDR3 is CASKRPGNYGYTF. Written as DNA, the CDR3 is TGTGCCAGCAAACGACCCGGTAACTATGGCTACACCTTC.

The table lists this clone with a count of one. The DNA for the CDR3 is TGTGCCAGCAGTTTCAAGTGGAATCAGCCCCAGCATTTT. It translates to CASSFKWNQPQHF. The chain is built from TRBV27 and TRBJ1-5; D unclear. Trimming removed 3 bases from V and 4 bases from J, with 7 bases in between. The CDR3 contains 13 residues. Germline V gene lookup returns CDR1 MNHEY and CDR2 SMNVEV (reference sequence).

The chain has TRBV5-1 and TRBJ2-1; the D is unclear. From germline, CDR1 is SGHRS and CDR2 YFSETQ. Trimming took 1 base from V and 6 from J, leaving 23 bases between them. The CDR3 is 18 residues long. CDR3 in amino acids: CASSLTNTASSLPNEQFF. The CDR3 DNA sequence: TGCGCCAGCAGCTTGACAAACACGGCTAGTTCCCTCCCCAATGAGCAGTTCTTC.

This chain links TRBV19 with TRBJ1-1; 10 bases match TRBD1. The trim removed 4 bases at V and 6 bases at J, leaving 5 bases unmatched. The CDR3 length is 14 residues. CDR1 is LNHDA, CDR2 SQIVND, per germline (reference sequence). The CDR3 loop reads CASSTDRGLAEAFF. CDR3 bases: TGTGCCAGTAGTACTGACAGGGGGCTGGCTGAAGCTTTCTTT.

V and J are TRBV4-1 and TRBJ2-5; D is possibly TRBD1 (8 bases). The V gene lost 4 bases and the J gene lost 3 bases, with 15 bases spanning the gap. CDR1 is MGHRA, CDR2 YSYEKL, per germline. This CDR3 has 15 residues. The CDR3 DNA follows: TGCGCCAGCAGCCGGAAACAGGGGGGGGAAGAGACCCAGTACTTC. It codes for CASSRKQGGEETQYF.

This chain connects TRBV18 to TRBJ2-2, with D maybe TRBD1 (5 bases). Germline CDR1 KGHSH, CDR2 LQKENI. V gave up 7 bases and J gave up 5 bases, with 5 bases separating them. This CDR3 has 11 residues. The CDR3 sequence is CASYRTGELFF. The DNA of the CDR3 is TGTGCCAGCTACAGGACCGGGGAGCTGTTTTTT.

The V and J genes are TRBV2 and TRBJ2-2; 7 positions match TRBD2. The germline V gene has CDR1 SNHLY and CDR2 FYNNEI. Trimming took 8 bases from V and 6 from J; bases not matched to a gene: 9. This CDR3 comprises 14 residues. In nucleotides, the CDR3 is TGTGCCAGCGGGAGCGGGGTAAATGCCGGGGAGCTGTTTTTT. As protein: CASGSGVNAGELFF.

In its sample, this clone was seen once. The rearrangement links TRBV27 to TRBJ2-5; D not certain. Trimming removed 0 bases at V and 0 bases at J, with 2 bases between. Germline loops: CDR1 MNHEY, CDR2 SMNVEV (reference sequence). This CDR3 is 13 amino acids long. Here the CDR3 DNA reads TGTGCCAGCAGTTTATCGTACCAAGAGACCCAGTACTTC. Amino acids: CASSLSYQETQYF.

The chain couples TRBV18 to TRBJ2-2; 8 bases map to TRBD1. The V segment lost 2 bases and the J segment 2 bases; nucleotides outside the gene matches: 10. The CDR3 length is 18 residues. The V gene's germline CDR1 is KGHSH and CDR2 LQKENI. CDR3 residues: CASSPTIFGQGNTGELFF. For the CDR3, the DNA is TGTGCCAGCTCACCAACGATTTTTGGACAGGGCAACACCGGGGAGCTGTTTTTT.

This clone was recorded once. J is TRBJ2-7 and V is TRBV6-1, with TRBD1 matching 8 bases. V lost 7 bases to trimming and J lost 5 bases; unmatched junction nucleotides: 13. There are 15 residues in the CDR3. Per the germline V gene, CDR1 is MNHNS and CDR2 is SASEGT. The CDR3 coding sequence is TGTGCCAGCACTCCCTATTTGACAGGGGTCCACGAGCAGTACTTC. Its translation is CASTPYLTGVHEQYF.

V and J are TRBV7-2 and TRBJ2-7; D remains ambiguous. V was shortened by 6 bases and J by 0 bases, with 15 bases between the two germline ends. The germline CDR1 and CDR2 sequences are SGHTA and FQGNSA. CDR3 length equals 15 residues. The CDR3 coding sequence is TGTGCCAGCAGACAGAAGGCGGAAAGCTCCTACGAGCAGTACTTC. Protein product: CASRQKAESSYEQYF.